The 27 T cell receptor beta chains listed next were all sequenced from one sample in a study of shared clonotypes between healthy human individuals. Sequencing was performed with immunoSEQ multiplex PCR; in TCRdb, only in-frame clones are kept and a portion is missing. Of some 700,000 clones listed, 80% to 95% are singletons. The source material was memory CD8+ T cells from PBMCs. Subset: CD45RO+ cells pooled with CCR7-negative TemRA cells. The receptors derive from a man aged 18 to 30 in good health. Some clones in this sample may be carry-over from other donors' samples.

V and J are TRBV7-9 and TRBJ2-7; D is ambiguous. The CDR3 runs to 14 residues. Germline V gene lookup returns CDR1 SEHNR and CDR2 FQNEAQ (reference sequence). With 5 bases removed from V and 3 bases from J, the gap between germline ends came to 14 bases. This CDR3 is CASSPAVTFYEQYF. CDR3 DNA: TGTGCCAGCAGCCCTGCTGTGACATTCTACGAGCAGTACTTC.

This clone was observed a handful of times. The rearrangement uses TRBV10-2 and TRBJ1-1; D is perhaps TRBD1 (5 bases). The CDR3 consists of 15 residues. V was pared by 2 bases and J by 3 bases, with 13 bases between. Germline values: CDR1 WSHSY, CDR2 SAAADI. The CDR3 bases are TGCGCCAGCAGTGAGCCTTGGGAGGGGCACACTGAAGCTTTCTTT. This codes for CASSEPWEGHTEAFF.

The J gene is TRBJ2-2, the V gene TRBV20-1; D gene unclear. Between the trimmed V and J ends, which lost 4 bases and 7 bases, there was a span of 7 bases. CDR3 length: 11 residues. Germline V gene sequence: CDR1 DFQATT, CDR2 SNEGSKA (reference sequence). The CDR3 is CSAIMGGELFF. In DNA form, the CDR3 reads TGCAGTGCTATAATGGGCGGGGAGCTGTTTTTT.

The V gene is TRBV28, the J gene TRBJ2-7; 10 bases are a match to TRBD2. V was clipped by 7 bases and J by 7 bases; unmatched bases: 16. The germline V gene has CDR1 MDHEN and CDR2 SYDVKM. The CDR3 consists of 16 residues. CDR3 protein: CASTNRASGSAGEQYF. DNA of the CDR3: TGTGCCAGCACCAATCGGGCTAGCGGGAGCGCGGGTGAGCAGTACTTC.

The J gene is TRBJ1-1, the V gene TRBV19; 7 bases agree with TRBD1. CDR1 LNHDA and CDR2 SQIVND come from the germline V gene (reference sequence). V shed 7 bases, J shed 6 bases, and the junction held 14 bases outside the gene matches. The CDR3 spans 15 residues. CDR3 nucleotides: TGTGCCAGTATCCCCAAGGACAGGCGTCAGGCTGAAGCTTTCTTT. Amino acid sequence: CASIPKDRRQAEAFF.

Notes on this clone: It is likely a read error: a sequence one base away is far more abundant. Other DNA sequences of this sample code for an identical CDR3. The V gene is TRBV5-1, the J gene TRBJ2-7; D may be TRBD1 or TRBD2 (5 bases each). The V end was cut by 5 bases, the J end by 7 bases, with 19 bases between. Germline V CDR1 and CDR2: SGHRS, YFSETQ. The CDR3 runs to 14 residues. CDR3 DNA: TGCGCCAGCAGGTGGGGGACGGGGCGTGAGGAGCAGTACTTC. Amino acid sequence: CASRWGTGREEQYF.

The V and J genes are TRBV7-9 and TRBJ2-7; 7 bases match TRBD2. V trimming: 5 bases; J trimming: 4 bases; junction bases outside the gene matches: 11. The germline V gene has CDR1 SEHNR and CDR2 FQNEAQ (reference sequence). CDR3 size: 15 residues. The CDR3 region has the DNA TGTGCCAGCAGCGCACCCTCCGGGACTACATACGAGCAGTACTTC. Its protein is CASSAPSGTTYEQYF.

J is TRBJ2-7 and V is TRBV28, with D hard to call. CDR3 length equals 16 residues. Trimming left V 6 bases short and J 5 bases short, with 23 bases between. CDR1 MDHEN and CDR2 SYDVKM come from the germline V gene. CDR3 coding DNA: TGTGCCAGCAGGACCAGATACACCCTCCTCCGCGACGAGCAGTACTTC. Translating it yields CASRTRYTLLRDEQYF.

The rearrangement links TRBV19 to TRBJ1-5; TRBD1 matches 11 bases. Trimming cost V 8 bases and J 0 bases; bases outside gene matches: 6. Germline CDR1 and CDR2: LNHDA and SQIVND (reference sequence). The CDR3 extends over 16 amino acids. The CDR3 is CASRRDRGVSNQPQHF. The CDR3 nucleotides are TGTGCCAGTCGCAGGGACAGGGGGGTTAGCAATCAGCCCCAGCATTTT. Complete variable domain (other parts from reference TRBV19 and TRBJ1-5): DGGITQSPKYLFRKEGQNVTLSCEQNLNHDAMYWYRQDPGQGLRLIYYSQIVNDFQKGDIAEGYSVSREKKESFPLTVTSAQKNPTAFYLCASRRDRGVSNQPQHFGDGTRLSIL.

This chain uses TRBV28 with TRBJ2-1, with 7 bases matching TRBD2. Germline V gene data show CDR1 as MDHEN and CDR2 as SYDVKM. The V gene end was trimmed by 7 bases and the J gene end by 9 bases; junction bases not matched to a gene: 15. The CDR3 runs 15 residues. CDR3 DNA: TGTGCCAGCATGGGGGGGAGGGCCCAGATTTTTGAGCAGTTCTTC. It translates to CASMGGRAQIFEQFF.

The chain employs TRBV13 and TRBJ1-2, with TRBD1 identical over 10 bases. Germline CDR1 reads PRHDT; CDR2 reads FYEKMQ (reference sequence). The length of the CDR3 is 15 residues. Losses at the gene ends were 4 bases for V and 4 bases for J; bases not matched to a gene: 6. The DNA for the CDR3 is TGTGCCAGCAGCTACGACAGGGGGCTTAGCTATGGCTACACCTTC. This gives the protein CASSYDRGLSYGYTF.

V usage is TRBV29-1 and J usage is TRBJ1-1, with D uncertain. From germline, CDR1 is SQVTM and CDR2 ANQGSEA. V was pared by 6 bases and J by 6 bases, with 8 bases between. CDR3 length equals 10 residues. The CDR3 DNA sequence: TGCAGCGTCCCGGCCCCTGAAGCTTTCTTT. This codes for CSVPAPEAFF. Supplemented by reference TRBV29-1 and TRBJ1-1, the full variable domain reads SAVISQKPSRDICQRGTSLTIQCQVDSQVTMMFWYRQQPGQSLTLIATANQGSEATYESGFVIDKFPISRPNLTFSTLTVSNMSPEDSSIYLCSVPAPEAFFGQGTRLTVV.

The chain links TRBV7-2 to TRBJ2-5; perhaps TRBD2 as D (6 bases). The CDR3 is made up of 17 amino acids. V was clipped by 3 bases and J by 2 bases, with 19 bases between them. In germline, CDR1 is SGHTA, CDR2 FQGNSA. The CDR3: CASSFDFNRRGQETQYF. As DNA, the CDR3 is TGTGCCAGCAGCTTTGACTTCAACAGGAGGGGTCAAGAGACCCAGTACTTC.

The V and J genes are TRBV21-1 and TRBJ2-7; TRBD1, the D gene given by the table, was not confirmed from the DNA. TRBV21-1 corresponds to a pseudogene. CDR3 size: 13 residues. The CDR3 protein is CARSGGFSYEQYF. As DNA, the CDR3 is TGTGCCAGGAGCGGGGGCTTCTCCTACGAGCAGTACTTC.

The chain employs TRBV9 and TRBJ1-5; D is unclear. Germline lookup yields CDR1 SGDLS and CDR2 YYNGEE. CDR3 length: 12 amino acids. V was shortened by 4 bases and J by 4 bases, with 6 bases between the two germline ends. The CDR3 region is CASSPNNQPQHF. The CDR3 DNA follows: TGTGCCAGCAGCCCCAATAATCAGCCCCAGCATTTT.

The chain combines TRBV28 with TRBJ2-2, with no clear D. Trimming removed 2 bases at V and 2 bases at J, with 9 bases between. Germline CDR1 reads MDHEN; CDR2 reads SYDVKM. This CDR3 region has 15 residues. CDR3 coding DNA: TGTGCCAGCAGTTTAGAGGACGCAAACACCGGGGAGCTGTTTTTT. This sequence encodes CASSLEDANTGELFF.

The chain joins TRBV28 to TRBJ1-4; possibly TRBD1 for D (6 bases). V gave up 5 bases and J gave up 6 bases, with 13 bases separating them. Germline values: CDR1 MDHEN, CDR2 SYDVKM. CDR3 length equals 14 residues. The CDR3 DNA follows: TGTGCCAGCAGTCAGGGGTATGAGGATGAAAAACTGTTTTTT. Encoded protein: CASSQGYEDEKLFF.

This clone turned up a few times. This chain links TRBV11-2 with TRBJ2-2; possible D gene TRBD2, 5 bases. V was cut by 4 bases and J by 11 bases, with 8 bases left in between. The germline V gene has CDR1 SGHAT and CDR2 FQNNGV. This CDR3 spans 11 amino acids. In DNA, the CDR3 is TGTGCCAGCAGCTATGGACTTGAGCTGTTTTTT. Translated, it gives CASSYGLELFF.

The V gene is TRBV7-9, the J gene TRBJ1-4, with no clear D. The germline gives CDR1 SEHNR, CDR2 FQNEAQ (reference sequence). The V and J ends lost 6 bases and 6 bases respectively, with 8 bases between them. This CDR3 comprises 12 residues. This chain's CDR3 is CASSPQDEKLFF. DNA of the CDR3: TGTGCCAGCAGTCCTCAGGATGAAAAACTGTTTTTT. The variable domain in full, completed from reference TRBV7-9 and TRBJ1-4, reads DTGVSQNPRHKITKRGQNVTFRCDPISEHNRLYWYRQTLGQGPEFLTYFQNEAQLEKSRLLSDRFSAERPKGSFSTLEIQRTEQGDSAMYLCASSPQDEKLFFGSGTQLSVL.

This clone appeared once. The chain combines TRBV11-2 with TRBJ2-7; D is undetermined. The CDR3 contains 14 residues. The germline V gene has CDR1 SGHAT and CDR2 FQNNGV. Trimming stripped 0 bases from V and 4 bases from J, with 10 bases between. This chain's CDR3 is CASSLEVVRYEQYF. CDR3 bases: TGTGCCAGCAGCTTAGAGGTCGTACGGTACGAGCAGTACTTC.

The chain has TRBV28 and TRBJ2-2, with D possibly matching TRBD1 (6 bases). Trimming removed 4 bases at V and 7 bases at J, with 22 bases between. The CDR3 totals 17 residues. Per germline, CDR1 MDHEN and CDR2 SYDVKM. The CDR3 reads CASSSSQGSSTIGELFF. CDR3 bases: TGTGCCAGCAGTTCCTCTCAGGGGAGCTCGACTATCGGGGAGCTGTTTTTT. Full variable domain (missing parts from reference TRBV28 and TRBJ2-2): DVKVTQSSRYLVKRTGEKVFLECVQDMDHENMFWYRQDPGLGLRLIYFSYDVKMKEKGDIPEGYSVSREKKERFSLILESASTNQTSMYLCASSSSQGSSTIGELFFGEGSRLTVL.

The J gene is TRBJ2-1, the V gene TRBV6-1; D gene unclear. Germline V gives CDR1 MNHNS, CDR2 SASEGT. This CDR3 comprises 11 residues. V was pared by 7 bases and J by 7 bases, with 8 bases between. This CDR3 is CASTAWNEQFF. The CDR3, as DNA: TGTGCCAGCACGGCGTGGAATGAGCAGTTCTTC.

CDR3 sequence reads: CASSLSPEIEAFF. In nucleotides, the CDR3 is TGTGCCAGCAGTTTATCCCCGGAGATTGAAGCTTTCTTT. This chain connects TRBV28 to TRBJ1-1; D not certain. Deletions cut 1 base from V and 7 bases from J, with 10 bases between. The CDR3 is 13 residues long. Germline-derived CDR1 and CDR2 are MDHEN and SYDVKM.

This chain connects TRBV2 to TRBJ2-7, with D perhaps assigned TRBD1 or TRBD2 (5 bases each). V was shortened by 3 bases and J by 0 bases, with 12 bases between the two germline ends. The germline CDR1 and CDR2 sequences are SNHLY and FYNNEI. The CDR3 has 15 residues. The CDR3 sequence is CASSESPGSSYEQYF. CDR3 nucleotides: TGTGCCAGCAGTGAGTCCCCAGGGAGCTCCTACGAGCAGTACTTC.

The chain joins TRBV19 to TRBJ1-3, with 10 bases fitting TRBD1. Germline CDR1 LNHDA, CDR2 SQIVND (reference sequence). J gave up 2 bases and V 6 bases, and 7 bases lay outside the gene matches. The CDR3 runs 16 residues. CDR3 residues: CASSPRDRGAGNTIYF. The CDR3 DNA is TGTGCCAGTAGCCCACGGGACAGGGGTGCTGGAAACACCATATATTTT.

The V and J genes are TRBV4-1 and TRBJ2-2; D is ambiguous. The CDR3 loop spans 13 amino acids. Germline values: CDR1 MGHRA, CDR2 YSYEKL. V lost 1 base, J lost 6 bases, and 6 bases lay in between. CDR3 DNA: TGCGCCAGCAGCCAAGTAGTTTCCGGGGAGCTGTTTTTT. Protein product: CASSQVVSGELFF.

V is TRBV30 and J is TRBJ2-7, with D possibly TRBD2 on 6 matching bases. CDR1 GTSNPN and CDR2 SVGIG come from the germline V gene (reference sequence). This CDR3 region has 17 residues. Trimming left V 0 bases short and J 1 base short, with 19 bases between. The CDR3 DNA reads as TGTGCCTGGAGTGTACCTCACGGCGGGGCCTTATCCTACGAGCAGTACTTC. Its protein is CAWSVPHGGALSYEQYF.